Following are 31 T cell receptor beta chains from one sample sequenced in a study of blood T cell repertoires in COVID-19. The data were produced by immunoSEQ multiplex PCR, yet TCRdb's version contains in-frame clones alone and is incomplete. The data show about 89,000 clones, approximately 88% seen once. Material: peripheral blood. These receptors were collected from a man aged 60 to 69 with acute or convalescent COVID-19.

The V and J genes are TRBV4-2 and TRBJ1-2; the D is unclear. The CDR3 has 15 amino acids. V dropped 1 base and J dropped 8 bases, with 17 bases sitting between them. Per germline, CDR1 LGHNA and CDR2 YNFKEQ. The CDR3 spells CASSQGGPITRGYTF. In nucleotides, the CDR3 is TGTGCCAGCAGCCAAGGAGGCCCTATAACGAGAGGCTACACCTTC.

The chain has TRBV29-1 and TRBJ2-7; D is possibly TRBD2 (5 bases). Per the germline V gene, CDR1 is SQVTM and CDR2 is ANQGSEA. The CDR3 extends over 11 amino acids. V lost 8 bases and J 6 bases, leaving 14 bases between the germline ends. CDR3 region: CSYVEGPEQYF. As DNA, the CDR3 is TGCAGCTATGTCGAGGGTCCCGAGCAGTACTTC.

The gene calls are TRBV6-5 and TRBJ2-2; 10 nucleotides agree with TRBD2. The CDR3 is 15 amino acids. Losses at the gene ends were 8 bases for V and 5 bases for J; bases not matched to a gene: 8. CDR1 MNHEY and CDR2 SVGAGI come from the germline V gene. DNA of the CDR3: TGTGCCAGCCGACCTAGCGGGAGTGTGACCGGGGAGCTGTTTTTT. Protein product: CASRPSGSVTGELFF.

The gene calls are TRBV29-1 and TRBJ1-1, with 12 bases matching TRBD1. J gave up 5 bases and V 8 bases, and 6 bases lay outside the gene matches. This CDR3 has 13 residues. Germline CDR1 SQVTM, CDR2 ANQGSEA. CDR3 amino acids: CSTGTGGWTEAFF. CDR3 nucleotide sequence: TGCAGCACCGGGACAGGGGGCTGGACTGAAGCTTTCTTT.

This chain joins TRBV27 and TRBJ1-4; 10 bases are a match to TRBD1. Germline lookup yields CDR1 MNHEY and CDR2 SMNVEV (reference sequence). Losses at the gene ends were 5 bases for V and 6 bases for J; bases not matched to a gene: 6. The CDR3 runs 15 residues. This CDR3 reads CASSPWTGGDEKLFF. The CDR3 nucleotides are TGTGCCAGCAGTCCTTGGACAGGGGGGGATGAAAAACTGTTTTTT.

V and J are TRBV29-1 and TRBJ1-2, with D maybe TRBD1 (5 bases). Germline V lookup: CDR1 SQVTM, CDR2 ANQGSEA. This CDR3 spans 13 amino acids. V was clipped by 5 bases and J by 3 bases, with 13 bases between them. CDR3 nucleotides: TGCAGCGTTCTGCAGACAGCTTACTATGGCTACACCTTC. Translating it yields CSVLQTAYYGYTF.

A single count supports this clone. The chain employs TRBV19 and TRBJ2-3, with 9 nucleotides matching TRBD2. The CDR3 sequence is 15 residues long. Trimming removed 3 bases from V and 4 bases from J; junction bases left unmatched: 5. From germline, CDR1 is LNHDA and CDR2 SQIVND (reference sequence). This CDR3 is CASSMGSGSPDTQYF. The CDR3 coding sequence is TGTGCCAGTAGTATGGGTAGCGGGAGCCCAGATACGCAGTATTTT. Full variable domain (rest looked up from reference TRBV19 and TRBJ2-3): DGGITQSPKYLFRKEGQNVTLSCEQNLNHDAMYWYRQDPGQGLRLIYYSQIVNDFQKGDIAEGYSVSREKKESFPLTVTSAQKNPTAFYLCASSMGSGSPDTQYFGPGTRLTVL.

The chain couples TRBV29-1 to TRBJ1-2, with 9 bases matching TRBD1. The CDR3 extends over 13 amino acids. Germline assignment: CDR1 SQVTM and CDR2 ANQGSEA. Germline trimming cut 6 bases from V and 7 bases from J; bases unmatched to any gene: 9. Written as DNA, the CDR3 is TGCAGCGTCGCGACAGGGGGTGAATTTGGCTACACCTTC. Translating gives CSVATGGEFGYTF.

The chain carries TRBV7-3 and TRBJ2-7; D is uncertain. Germline V gene data show CDR1 as SGHTA and CDR2 as FQGTGA. The CDR3 has 11 amino acids. V lost 3 bases and J lost 2, with 2 bases in between. CDR3 in DNA: TGTGCCAGCAGCTTCGCCTACGAGCAGTACTTC. This encodes CASSFAYEQYF.

This chain links TRBV27 with TRBJ2-3; a weak D match, TRBD1 (6 bases). The germline V and J ends were trimmed by 5 bases and 4 bases, with 13 bases remaining between them. CDR3 length: 14 residues. Germline V gives CDR1 MNHEY, CDR2 SMNVEV (reference sequence). For the CDR3, the DNA is TGTGCCAGCAGTCTAATCAGGGGCCCAGATACGCAGTATTTT. Amino acids: CASSLIRGPDTQYF.

The chain has TRBV5-1 and TRBJ1-6, with a possible D match to TRBD1 (5 bases). This CDR3 is built from 16 residues. Germline CDR1 SGHRS, CDR2 YFSETQ. Trimming removed 4 bases from V and 6 bases from J, with 17 bases in between. CDR3: CASSPGGDVVNSPLHF. CDR3 coding DNA: TGCGCCAGCAGCCCCGGGGGGGACGTAGTTAATTCACCCCTCCACTTT.

V and J are TRBV5-6 and TRBJ2-7, with 8 positions matching TRBD2. V lost 1 base and J lost 3; bases outside the gene matches: 6. The CDR3 loop spans 15 amino acids. CDR1 and CDR2 from the germline V gene are SGHDT and YYEEEE. The DNA for the CDR3 is TGTGCCAGCAGCTTGCTTAGCGGGGCCTTCTACGAGCAGTACTTC. Its protein product is CASSLLSGAFYEQYF.

The J gene is TRBJ2-5, the V gene TRBV3-1 (or the pseudogene TRBV3-2); 7 bases align to TRBD1. Germline values: CDR1 LGHDT, CDR2 YNNKEL (reference sequence). The CDR3 consists of 15 residues. Trimming at V came to 0 bases and at J to 3 bases, leaving 4 bases not matched to a gene. The CDR3 nucleotides read TGTGCCAGCAGCCAAGAATTCACAGGGGAAGAGACCCAGTACTTC. Protein: CASSQEFTGEETQYF.

The chain is built from TRBV24-1 and TRBJ2-5; 7 nucleotides agree with TRBD2. Trimming took 6 bases from V and 4 from J; bases not matched to a gene: 7. Germline lookup yields CDR1 KGHDR and CDR2 SFDVKD. The CDR3 covers 14 residues. CDR3 bases: TGTGCCACCAGTCAGGCGGGAGTGGGAGAGACCCAGTACTTC. It is translated as CATSQAGVGETQYF.

The chain recombines TRBV9 with TRBJ1-1; D may be TRBD1 (5 bases). Germline values: CDR1 SGDLS, CDR2 YYNGEE. Trimming shortened V by 2 bases and J by 1 base, and 12 bases separated the two germline ends. The length of the CDR3 is 15 residues. CDR3 in DNA: TGTGCCAGCAGCGTGTCGGGGGGAGGGAACACTGAAGCTTTCTTT. It specifies CASSVSGGGNTEAFF.

The rearrangement joins TRBV5-1 to TRBJ1-6; 7 bases line up with TRBD1. Per the germline V gene, CDR1 is SGHRS and CDR2 is YFSETQ. CDR3 size: 14 residues. Trimming took 4 bases from V and 6 from J; bases not matched to a gene: 4. The DNA of the CDR3 is TGCGCCAGCAGCGTGGGACAGCTTAATTCACCCCTCCACTTT. Its translation: CASSVGQLNSPLHF.

The chain has TRBV12-5 and TRBJ2-5; 9 positions agree with TRBD2. This CDR3 is 17 amino acids long. Germline lookup yields CDR1 LGHNT and CDR2 FRNRAP. The junction had 11 bases not matched to a gene; V was cut back by 1 base and J by 5 bases. CDR3 protein: CASGLGTSVTSGETQYF. Written as DNA, the CDR3 is TGTGCTAGTGGTTTGGGGACTAGCGTGACCTCCGGGGAGACCCAGTACTTC.

The genes are TRBV3-1 (or the pseudogene TRBV3-2) and TRBJ2-1, with 8 bases matching TRBD2. The length of the CDR3 is 15 residues. The germline V gene encodes CDR1 LGHDT and CDR2 YNNKEL (reference sequence). Trimming cost V 0 bases and J 9 bases; bases outside gene matches: 7. In DNA form, the CDR3 reads TGTGCCAGCAGCCAAGAAGGAGTAGCGGGAAGTGAGCAGTTCTTC. Encoded protein: CASSQEGVAGSEQFF.

In its sample, this clone was seen a few times. The rearrangement joins TRBV2 to TRBJ1-1, with D possibly matching TRBD1 (5 bases). This CDR3 spans 14 amino acids. Trimming cost V 6 bases and J 2 bases, with 13 bases left between them. In germline, CDR1 is SNHLY, CDR2 FYNNEI. For the CDR3, the DNA is TGTGCCAGCAGAACCACAGGATTTAACACTGAAGCTTTCTTT. This encodes CASRTTGFNTEAFF.

The chain carries TRBV5-1 and TRBJ1-1; D not certain. The CDR3 extends over 12 amino acids. Germline lookup yields CDR1 SGHRS and CDR2 YFSETQ. Trimming took off 2 bases at V and 3 bases at J, with 5 bases between the two ends. CDR3 region: CASSFQDTEAFF. The CDR3 coding sequence is TGCGCCAGCAGCTTTCAGGACACTGAAGCTTTCTTT.

The rearrangement links TRBV7-9 to TRBJ2-7, with 10 bases aligning to TRBD2. The germline V gene has CDR1 SEHNR and CDR2 FQNEAQ (reference sequence). V shed 1 base and J 2 bases; nucleotides not matched to a gene: 8. The CDR3 length is 17 residues. The CDR3 protein is CASSLGALAGETYEQYF. The CDR3 bases are TGTGCCAGCAGCTTAGGCGCGCTAGCGGGAGAGACCTACGAGCAGTACTTC.

This clone was observed many times. The chain employs TRBV2 and TRBJ1-1, with TRBD1 matching 7 bases. Germline-derived CDR1 and CDR2 are SNHLY and FYNNEI. V lost 8 bases and J lost 6; bases outside the gene matches: 6. CDR3 length: 12 amino acids. Here the CDR3 reads CASAYRGPEAFF. The DNA of the CDR3 is TGTGCCAGCGCGTACAGGGGCCCTGAAGCTTTCTTT. Full variable domain (outside the CDR3, taken from reference TRBV2 and TRBJ1-1): EPEVTQTPSHQVTQMGQEVILRCVPISNHLYFYWYRQILGQKVEFLVSFYNNEISEKSEIFDDQFSVERPDGSNFTLKIRSTKLEDSAMYFCASAYRGPEAFFGQGTRLTVV.

V and J are TRBV19 and TRBJ1-4; D is uncertain. Per the germline V gene, CDR1 is LNHDA and CDR2 is SQIVND (reference sequence). This CDR3 contains 16 residues. Trimming removed 6 bases from V and 3 bases from J, with 17 bases in between. The CDR3 region has the DNA TGTGCCAGTAGGGCTTTGTATCGGGGAGCTAATGAAAAACTGTTTTTT. This translates into CASRALYRGANEKLFF.

The chain employs TRBV12-3 or TRBV12-4 and TRBJ2-1; tentatively, D is TRBD1 (6 bases). The CDR3 has 12 residues. V lost 5 bases to trimming and J lost 6 bases, with 8 bases between them. CDR3 DNA sequence: TGTGCCAGCAGTGGACAGTTCAATGAGCAGTTCTTC. Translating gives CASSGQFNEQFF.

Here the CDR3 DNA reads TGTGCCAGTAGTATAACCGGGTCCTACGAGCAGTACTTC. This encodes CASSITGSYEQYF. This chain connects TRBV19 to TRBJ2-7; D is ambiguous. Trimming cost V 2 bases and J 1 base, with 6 bases left between them. Germline values: CDR1 LNHDA, CDR2 SQIVND (reference sequence). The CDR3 extends over 13 amino acids.

The CDR3 reads CASSIDRPPTTGFGVTDTQYF. CDR3 bases: TGTGCCAGTAGTATAGATCGACCCCCAACTACAGGGTTCGGGGTCACAGATACGCAGTATTTT. The genes are TRBV19 and TRBJ2-3; tentative D call: TRBD1 (6 bases). V was trimmed by 0 bases and J by 2 bases, leaving 27 bases between them. CDR3 length: 21 amino acids. From germline, CDR1 is LNHDA and CDR2 SQIVND (reference sequence).

The chain combines TRBV7-3 with TRBJ2-2, with D hard to call. V was trimmed by 5 bases and J by 6 bases, leaving 10 bases between them. The CDR3 runs 13 residues. The germline gives CDR1 SGHTA, CDR2 FQGTGA. Written as DNA, the CDR3 is TGTGCCAGCAGCCTCGTTGCGGCCGGGGAGCTGTTTTTT. This translates into CASSLVAAGELFF.

V gene TRBV5-1 combines with J gene TRBJ1-2; 8 nucleotides line up with TRBD1. V was pared by 0 bases and J by 10 bases, with 11 bases of the junction left unmatched. The CDR3 contains 15 residues. Germline V gives CDR1 SGHRS, CDR2 YFSETQ. DNA for the CDR3: TGCGCCAGCAGCTTGGCTCCGGGACAGGCTGAAACCTACACCTTC. Its translation: CASSLAPGQAETYTF.

CDR3 nucleotides: TGTGCCAGCAGCCCCGATTTGGGGCAGGGTCTCTACGAGCAGTACTTC. Translated, it gives CASSPDLGQGLYEQYF. The gene calls are TRBV5-4 and TRBJ2-7; weak D call: TRBD1 (5 bases). CDR3 length equals 16 residues. Between the trimmed V and J ends, which lost 4 bases and 3 bases, there was a span of 20 bases. Germline CDR1 and CDR2: SGHNT and YYREEE (reference sequence).

The CDR3 reads CASSLAGRPSSGANVLTF. As DNA, the CDR3 is TGCGCCAGCAGCTTGGCGGGTCGGCCTAGCTCTGGGGCCAACGTCCTGACTTTC. This chain uses TRBV5-1 with TRBJ2-6; D is uncertain. Germline V gene sequence: CDR1 SGHRS, CDR2 YFSETQ. The CDR3 contains 18 residues. With 0 bases removed from V and 0 bases from J, the gap between germline ends came to 13 bases.

This chain connects TRBV5-6 to TRBJ1-1; tentatively, D is TRBD1 (5 bases). The CDR3 covers 13 residues. Trimming left V 7 bases short and J 1 base short, with 11 bases between. Germline V CDR1 and CDR2: SGHDT, YYEEEE. The CDR3 region is CASFDDRNTEAFF. DNA of the CDR3: TGTGCCAGCTTCGATGACAGGAACACTGAAGCTTTCTTT. The variable domain in full, completed from reference TRBV5-6 and TRBJ1-1, reads DAGVTQSPTHLIKTRGQQVTLRCSPKSGHDTVSWYQQALGQGPQFIFQYYEEEERQRGNFPDRFSGHQFPNYSSELNVNALLLGDSALYLCASFDDRNTEAFFGQGTRLTVV.